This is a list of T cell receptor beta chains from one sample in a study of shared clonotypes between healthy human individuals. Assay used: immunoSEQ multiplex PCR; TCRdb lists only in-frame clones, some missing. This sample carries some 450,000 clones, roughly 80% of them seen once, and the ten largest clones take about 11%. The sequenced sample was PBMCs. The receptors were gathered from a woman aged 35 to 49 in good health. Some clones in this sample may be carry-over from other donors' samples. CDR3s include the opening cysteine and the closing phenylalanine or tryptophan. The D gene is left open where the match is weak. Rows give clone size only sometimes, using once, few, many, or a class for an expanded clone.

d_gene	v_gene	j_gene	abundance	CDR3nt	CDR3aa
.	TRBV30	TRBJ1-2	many	TGTGCCTGGAGTGTACTCGGGACCTCGGGAGGCTACACCTTC	CAWSVLGTSGGYTF
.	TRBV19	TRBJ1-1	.	TGTGCCAGTAGACTAGGGTTGACGGACACTGAAGCTTTCTTT	CASRLGLTDTEAFF
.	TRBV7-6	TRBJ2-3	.	TGTGCCAGCAGCTTAGAGGGGCTAGCCGAAACAGATACGCAGTATTTT	CASSLEGLAETDTQYF
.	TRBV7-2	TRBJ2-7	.	TGTGCCAGCAGCTTAGACAGGTCCTACGAGCAGTACTTC	CASSLDRSYEQYF
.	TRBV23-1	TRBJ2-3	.	TGCGCCAGCAGTCAACCTCTCGGGTGGACAGATACGCAGTATTTT	CASSQPLGWTDTQYF
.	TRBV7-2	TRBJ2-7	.	TGTGCCAGCAGCTTAGTGTCTAGCGCGTCCTACGAGCAGTACTTC	CASSLVSSASYEQYF
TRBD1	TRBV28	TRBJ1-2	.	TGTGCCAGCAGCATTACAGGGGGGGGAGGCTATGGCTACACCTTC	CASSITGGGGYGYTF
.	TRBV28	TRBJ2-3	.	TGTGCCAGCAGTTTGGGCTTAACGAGCACAGATACGCAGTATTTT	CASSLGLTSTDTQYF
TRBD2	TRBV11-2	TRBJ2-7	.	TGTGCCAGCAGCCGGACTAGCGGGAGTCTAGGCGAGCAGTACTTC	CASSRTSGSLGEQYF
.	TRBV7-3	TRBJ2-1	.	TGTGCCAGCAGCTTAAACGGGGGCGGAGAGCAGTTCTTC	CASSLNGGGEQFF
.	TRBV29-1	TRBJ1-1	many	TGCAGCGTTGAACATAACCAAATGAACACTGAAGCTTTCTTT	CSVEHNQMNTEAFF
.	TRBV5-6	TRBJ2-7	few	TGTGCCAGCAGCTTGGTTGGCTCCGAGCAGTACTTC	CASSLVGSEQYF
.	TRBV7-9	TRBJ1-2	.	TGTGCCAGCAGCTCCAGAGAAGGGAAAACGGACTATGGCTACACCTTC	CASSSREGKTDYGYTF